Presented here are 17 T cell receptor beta chains from one specimen sequenced in a study of shared clonotypes between healthy human individuals. The assay was immunoSEQ multiplex PCR, and TCRdb's table has in-frame clones only and misses some. The sample holds about 450,000 clones, approximately 79% seen once. What was sequenced was PBMCs. Every receptor here comes from a woman aged 40 to 50 in good health. Some clones in this sample may be carry-over from other donors' samples.

The chain has TRBV25-1 and TRBJ2-5; 7 bases align to TRBD2. The CDR3 has 15 residues. J was trimmed by 5 bases and V by 5 bases; bases with no gene match: 11. Germline CDR1 is MGHDK and CDR2 is SYGVNS. CDR3 sequence: CASSPVPKGGETQYF. The CDR3 DNA reads TGTGCCAGCAGTCCCGTACCGAAGGGAGGGGAGACCCAGTACTTC.

The chain carries TRBV7-3 and TRBJ2-7; D unresolved. The germline CDR1 and CDR2 sequences are SGHTA and FQGTGA. The CDR3 runs 15 residues. V was pared by 5 bases and J by 2 bases, with 16 bases between. The CDR3 is CASSRRSDAAYEQYF. CDR3 nucleotide sequence: TGTGCCAGCAGCCGCCGTTCGGACGCTGCCTACGAGCAGTACTTC.

With respect to this clone: A much more abundant neighbour one base away suggests this may be a read error. This chain joins TRBV15 and TRBJ1-4; 7 bases are shared with TRBD1. Losses at the gene ends were 0 bases for V and 7 bases for J; bases not matched to a gene: 8. There are 16 residues in the CDR3. Germline CDR1 and CDR2: LNHNV and YYDKDF (reference sequence). CDR3 coding DNA: TGTGCCACCAGCAGAGATGGGGAACAGGGGTTTGAAAAACTGTTTTTT. Protein product: CATSRDGEQGFEKLFF.

The chain employs TRBV4-1 and TRBJ2-7; 10 bases match TRBD1. With 4 bases clipped from V and 4 bases from J, the junction kept 7 bases outside the gene matches. CDR3 length equals 15 residues. CDR1 is MGHRA and CDR2 is YSYEKL in the germline V gene. The CDR3 sequence is CASSPWDRGNYEQYF. The DNA for the CDR3 is TGCGCCAGCAGCCCATGGGACAGGGGAAATTACGAGCAGTACTTC.

This clone occurred a few times. Written as DNA, the CDR3 is TGCAGCGTCGTCGGGGGGCGAGGGGACGGGGCCAACGTCCTGACTTTC. This translates into CSVVGGRGDGANVLTF. This chain connects TRBV29-1 to TRBJ2-6; weak D call: TRBD2 (7 bases). Per germline, CDR1 SQVTM and CDR2 ANQGSEA. The ends were cut back, 6 bases at V and 4 bases at J, with 19 bases in the middle. The CDR3 loop spans 16 amino acids.

The V and J genes are TRBV14 and TRBJ2-7, with TRBD2 matching over 10 bases. The germline V gene has CDR1 SGHDN and CDR2 FVKESK. The length of the CDR3 is 16 residues. Unmatched junction bases numbered 7, after V lost 5 bases and J lost 0 bases. The CDR3 nucleotides are TGTGCCAGCAGCTCTCTAGCGGGAGATCTCTCCTACGAGCAGTACTTC. This sequence encodes CASSSLAGDLSYEQYF.

This sequence joins TRBV6-1 and TRBJ2-3, with 8 bases that match TRBD2. The V gene's germline CDR1 is MNHNS and CDR2 SASEGT. With V trimmed by 2 bases and J by 0 bases, 4 bases remained unmatched. This CDR3 is 16 amino acids long. CDR3 in amino acids: CASSEYSGGSTDTQYF. The DNA of the CDR3 is TGTGCCAGCAGTGAATATTCGGGAGGGAGCACAGATACGCAGTATTTT.

On this clone: Since a much larger clone is just one base distant, this may be a read error. This chain connects TRBV11-2 to TRBJ2-7, with TRBD1 identical over 7 bases. The CDR3 spans 15 residues. V trimming: 0 bases; J trimming: 5 bases; junction bases outside the gene matches: 7. The germline CDR1 and CDR2 sequences are SGHAT and FQNNGV. CDR3 nucleotide sequence: TGTGCCAGCAGCTTAGATGCCAGGGGGACCGACGAGCAGTACTTC. Its translation is CASSLDARGTDEQYF.

This CDR3 is CASSYSSSGRRDTQYF. The CDR3 DNA is TGTGCCAGCAGTTACTCGTCTAGCGGGAGAAGAGATACGCAGTATTTT. The chain is built from TRBV6-6 and TRBJ2-3; 10 bases are a match to TRBD2. The CDR3 runs to 16 residues. Trimming cost V 0 bases and J 5 bases; bases outside gene matches: 5. CDR1 MNHNY and CDR2 SVGAGI come from the germline V gene (reference sequence).

The chain combines TRBV28 with TRBJ2-3; 7 nucleotides line up with TRBD1. The V segment lost 3 bases and the J segment 0 bases; nucleotides outside the gene matches: 6. The CDR3 length is 16 residues. Germline V gene sequence: CDR1 MDHEN, CDR2 SYDVKM. The CDR3 is CASSFGTELSTDTQYF. CDR3 DNA: TGTGCCAGCAGTTTTGGGACAGAGCTAAGCACAGATACGCAGTATTTT.

V gene TRBV11-2 combines with J gene TRBJ2-7, with TRBD2 identical over 11 bases. Losses at the gene ends were 8 bases for V and 6 bases for J; bases not matched to a gene: 12. Germline CDR1 and CDR2: SGHAT and FQNNGV. This CDR3 spans 15 amino acids. The CDR3 protein is CASAPHSGRASEQYF. The CDR3 DNA reads TGTGCCAGCGCACCCCATAGCGGGAGGGCAAGCGAGCAGTACTTC.

The chain is built from TRBV6-4 and TRBJ2-3, with a possible D match to TRBD2 (5 bases). Trimming took off 6 bases at V and 0 bases at J, with 13 bases between the two ends. Germline CDR1 is MRHNA and CDR2 is SNTAGT. CDR3 length equals 15 residues. The CDR3 reads CASSSSGGSTDTQYF. The CDR3 region has the DNA TGTGCCAGCAGCTCGAGCGGAGGCAGCACAGATACGCAGTATTTT.

In its sample, this clone was seen once. The chain employs TRBV7-2 and TRBJ2-7, with a tentative D call TRBD2 (5 bases). The CDR3 is 13 amino acids. Germline lookup yields CDR1 SGHTA and CDR2 FQGNSA. V dropped 4 bases and J dropped 3 bases, with 10 bases sitting between them. CDR3 sequence (DNA): TGTGCCAGCAGCTCCCGGGCGGGCTACGAGCAGTACTTC. Translated, it gives CASSSRAGYEQYF.

The chain joins TRBV28 to TRBJ2-1, with 14 bases matching TRBD2. The CDR3 has 15 residues. The V gene's germline CDR1 is MDHEN and CDR2 SYDVKM. With 9 bases clipped from V and 6 bases from J, the junction kept 7 bases outside the gene matches. CDR3 sequence reads: CASTGLAGDLNEQFF. In DNA form, the CDR3 reads TGTGCCAGTACGGGACTAGCGGGAGATCTCAATGAGCAGTTCTTC. Using reference TRBV28 and TRBJ2-1 for the parts outside the CDR3, the full variable domain is DVKVTQSSRYLVKRTGEKVFLECVQDMDHENMFWYRQDPGLGLRLIYFSYDVKMKEKGDIPEGYSVSREKKERFSLILESASTNQTSMYLCASTGLAGDLNEQFFGPGTRLTVL.

The V gene is TRBV28, the J gene TRBJ2-1; 12 nucleotides match TRBD2. Germline-derived CDR1 and CDR2 are MDHEN and SYDVKM. The length of the CDR3 is 15 residues. V lost 4 bases, J lost 10 bases, and 8 bases stayed unmatched. In DNA form, the CDR3 reads TGTGCCAGCAGTTCACTAGCGGGAGGTCGGGACGAGCAGTTCTTC. Translating it yields CASSSLAGGRDEQFF.

The chain carries TRBV5-1 and TRBJ2-3; 8 nucleotides match TRBD2. Germline V gives CDR1 SGHRS, CDR2 YFSETQ. This CDR3 spans 15 amino acids. V was pared by 0 bases and J by 2 bases, with 2 bases of the junction left unmatched. DNA for the CDR3: TGCGCCAGCAGCTTGGCCGGGAGGGCCACAGATACGCAGTATTTT. Protein: CASSLAGRATDTQYF.

The V and J genes are TRBV30 and TRBJ2-7; D is unresolved. The V and J ends lost 2 bases and 2 bases respectively, with 22 bases between them. From germline, CDR1 is GTSNPN and CDR2 SVGIG (reference sequence). This CDR3 has 17 residues. Here the CDR3 DNA reads TGTGCCTGGAGTCCCCCCAGGTCTAGAAGGTGGGCCTACGAGCAGTACTTC. Translated, it gives CAWSPPRSRRWAYEQYF.